This T cell receptor (beta chain) derives from a study of blood T cell repertoires in COVID-19 (dated by TCRdb to 2019 to 2021). Background for the entire study: Samples covering the acute and convalescent phases of COVID-19 were provided by collaborators in the United States, Italy and Spain. Subjects who had been exposed to COVID-19, were actively infected with it, or had recovered from it provided the deeply sampled blood TCRbeta repertoires that made up the dataset. The repertoires were released in a freely available public database meant as a resource for research on the immune response to SARS-CoV-2. The prospective study material was composed of cDNA or gDNA derived from T cells, B-cell-depleted T cells, or PBMCs. The samples were drawn from two sources: the first 160 participants of the ongoing ImmuneRACE study, and 1,200 or so subjects contributed by 6 global collaborators. Where available, HLA class I and class II types were obtained from metadata supplied by the sample provider rather than from assay-based typing. Sample metadata almost always included a de-identified subject ID, COVID-19 status, age in years and sex. The paper as a whole reports these results and caveats: How much clinical and demographic metadata was included differed by source and by participant, and the metadata was provided uncurated.

TCRbeta CDR3 regions were amplified from genomic DNA using the immunoSEQ Assay, a bias-controlled multiplex PCR. On the authors' methods: The number of nucleated cells in each sample was estimated from the amplification of reference gene primers within the assay. To quantify the absolute abundance of each unique TCRbeta CDR3 rearrangement, sequence reads were collapsed and filtered. For each sample, productive Simpson clonality was calculated as the square root of Simpson's diversity index over productive rearrangements. The table was pulled from immuneACCESS by TCRdb, which kept in-frame rearrangements only. Such tables lose some clones; where checked, under half of the loss comes from unresolved V genes, and the rest has no known cause. V and J calls and clone size are those listed in that table; D and trimming were worked out from the DNA. In all, the sample holds hundreds of thousands of clones, and 90% of those were seen once. Approximately 0.9% of the sample lies in the top ten.

Comment on this clone: Its antigen is not yet known. No base quality information exists; no much larger clone differs at one position.

Enrolling through a virtual design, the prospective study's participants ranged in age from roughly 18 to 95 years and lived across 20 to 30 United States geographic areas. In the prospective study, participants were assigned to cohorts based on the clinical history participants reported in a screening survey and a study questionnaire. Exposed participants were defined as having been in contact with someone with a PCR-confirmed or clinician-diagnosed COVID-19 case within 2 weeks of study entry. In the prospective study, whole blood, serum and a nasopharyngeal or oropharyngeal swab were collected from each participant by mobile phlebotomists. Over an approximately two-month period, participants in the prospective study had the option of providing additional blood draws and questionnaires. Before DNA extraction, blood samples from the prospective study were shipped at room temperature or frozen.

The receptor comes from a man aged 45-65 years who had been exposed to COVID-19. The sample was PBMCs or T cells enriched from blood (not recorded which).

The nucleotides read TGTGCCAGCATCAAGGGAGGAACTGAAGCTTTCTTT. Translated, this gives CASIKGGTEAFF. Rearrangement joined TRBV14 to TRBJ1-1, with the D gene not confidently named. The CDR3, from cysteine to phenylalanine, totals 12 residues. Only CDR3 DNA is held: 36 bases, read in frame from base 1. The germline V gene provides CDR1 SGHDN and CDR2 FVKESK. V is shortened by 7 bases, J by 5 bases, and the region joining them spans 11 bases.